This TCR beta chain emerged from a study of tumor-infiltrating lymphocytes in primary liver carcinoma (dated by TCRdb to the late 2010s). With regard to the full study: Hepatocellular carcinoma (four) or combined HCC and intrahepatic cholangiocarcinoma (one) was present in the five patients, who were three men and two women aged 30 to 69 years. Tumors of the five patients were stage T1-T3 N0M0 with maximum diameters of roughly 4.2 to 11 cm. Technical replicate repertoires showed high reproducibility, with mean shared-clone rates near 0.89 and correlation coefficients above 0.95. Across five regions of each liver tumor, along with adjacent normal tissue and blood, the study brought together TCRbeta repertoire sequencing, expression microarrays and whole-exome sequencing. Each sample produced roughly 3.65 to 8 million productive TCRbeta reads, and read depth showed no significant difference between tissue types. A total of 35 specimens from 5 patients went through TCRbeta repertoire sequencing, namely 25 tumor regions, 5 adjacent noncancerous liver tissues and 5 peripheral blood samples. Overall study results and their limits: Because sequencing covered only the TCR beta chain and unpaired alpha chains were not captured, true repertoire diversity is likely underestimated. Bulk unsorted samples precluded comparing CD4+ and CD8+ T cell repertoires. Repertoire overlap was found to be higher between tumor regions (mean roughly 36%) than between tumor-adjacent (roughly 17%) or tumor-blood (approximately 15%) pairs, consistent with antigen-driven expansion. Only 4 or 5 patients were included in the study, and the authors note that the findings should be validated in a larger study. The top 250 clones accounted for a significantly greater share of the repertoire in tumors than in blood (p = 0.039).

Using a constant-region primer and ProtoScript II reverse transcriptase, TCRbeta-specific cDNA was reverse-transcribed from 400 to 550 ng total RNA. TCRbeta libraries were built with three nested multiplex PCR rounds, a slightly modified ARM-PCR procedure. The first two PCR rounds used multiplex TRBV1-TRBV30 forward primers with a Cbeta reverse primer, each for around 10 cycles. A final 25-cycle PCR with Deep VentR polymerase added sample barcodes and Illumina adapters. Before sequencing, amplicons of 200-500 bp were gel-purified using a QIAquick gel extraction kit. An Illumina HiSeq 2500 was used to sequence the TCRbeta amplicons with 250-bp paired-end reads. As for the authors' bioinformatics: Trimmomatic v0.33 was used to quality-trim the reads, and FLASH v1.2.11 was used to merge paired reads so that full CDR3 sequences could be recovered. V, D and J germline segments were assigned to the rearranged TCRbeta sequences using MiGEC v1.2.1b. Clonotype statistics and Shannon-Wiener diversity indices were computed with VDJtools v1.0.0. To cut down on sampling bias, every analysis after diversity analysis relied on just the 250 most abundant clonotypes from each sample. Using fastp at Q25 and MiXCR, TCRdb reprocessed the public reads and kept productive beta chains. Merged by CDR3 protein, the rows form single entries marked with the most common genes and DNA. The V and J calls and clone size come from TCRdb's table, not from the authors' own analysis. Here the sample has tens of thousands of distinct CDR3 sequences; about 75% occur a single time. The ten largest clones capture approximately 27% of the sample.

The germline V gene yields LGHNA for CDR1 and YNFKEQ for CDR2. Including cysteine and phenylalanine, the CDR3 has 16 amino acids. Only CDR3 DNA remains: 48 bases, in frame from the first base. As regards this clonotype: Its antigen is currently not known. One junction end does not reproduce the germline sequence, and a read error may be involved.

Total RNA and DNA were co-extracted without cell sorting from around 20-30 mg of bulk tissue using the AllPrep DNA/RNA mini kit. Surgical resection was performed in China between November 2015 and early 2016 on 5 or 6 patients with histopathologically diagnosed primary liver carcinoma. At the time of sampling, the patients were treatment-naive and had chronic HBV infection. Fresh tumor and adjacent tissue pieces were bisected, with one half stored in RNAlater at -80 degrees C and the other half sent for histology. The V and J genes are TRBV4-2 and TRBJ2-7; the best D guess is TRBD2, with 6 bases matching. This receptor was taken from a man aged 40-55 years with primary liver carcinoma and hepatitis B virus infection. The sequenced material came from tumor-adjacent normal liver tissue. Here is the DNA: TGTGCGAGCAGCCAAGATTCGGGGGATATTCCCTACGAGCAGTACTTC. Its translation reads: CASSQDSGDIPYEQYF.